This record covers a single TCR beta chain. How the authors handled the data: Amplified reference gene primers provided the basis for estimating nucleated cell counts. Method: immunoSEQ multiplex PCR; TCRdb's copy keeps in-frame clones and lacks some. V, J and clone size are those of that table, while D and trimming were read from the DNA. The sample has approximately 140,000 clones, more than 70% seen once. The data originate from a study of blood T cell repertoires in COVID-19. Across the study: The United States, Italy and Spain supplied acute and convalescent COVID-19 samples. From T cells, B-cell-depleted T cells, or PBMCs came the material, which was cDNA or gDNA.

The CDR3 contains 14 residues. Germline V gives CDR1 MDHEN, CDR2 SYDVKM. The germline V and J ends were trimmed by 2 bases and 6 bases, with 14 bases remaining between them. This chain uses TRBV28 with TRBJ2-7, with a possible D match to TRBD1 (7 bases). Input material: peripheral blood. This receptor was taken from a man between 60 and 70 years old with active or convalescent COVID-19. CDR3 loop: CASSLEDREAEQYF. Here the CDR3 DNA reads TGTGCCAGCAGTTTAGAAGACAGGGAGGCCGAGCAGTACTTC.